The 24 T cell receptor beta chains below all came from one sample that was sequenced in a study of blood T cell repertoires in COVID-19. Clones were read by immunoSEQ multiplex PCR, and TCRdb kept only the in-frame ones, dropping some. This sample carries some 170,000 clones, about 80% of them seen once, and the ten largest clones take 26%. The material sequenced was peripheral blood. The receptors shown here come from a woman in her 70s with acute or convalescent COVID-19.

This chain connects TRBV5-1 to TRBJ2-6; tentatively, D is TRBD1 (5 bases). The CDR3 consists of 18 residues. Germline values: CDR1 SGHRS, CDR2 YFSETQ. Trimming left V 2 bases short and J 0 bases short, with 15 bases between. For the CDR3, the DNA is TGCGCCAGCAGCTTAGGGGCCATGACAGTCTCTGGGGCCAACGTCCTGACTTTC. It specifies CASSLGAMTVSGANVLTF.

The chain combines TRBV2 with TRBJ1-1; D gene unclear. Germline CDR1 reads SNHLY; CDR2 reads FYNNEI. Trimming shortened V by 4 bases and J by 0 bases, and 6 bases separated the two germline ends. The CDR3 totals 13 residues. The CDR3 DNA sequence: TGTGCCAGCAGTGCAGGTGTGAACACTGAAGCTTTCTTT. Protein sequence: CASSAGVNTEAFF.

This chain joins TRBV5-1 and TRBJ2-7; D possibly corresponds to TRBD2 (7 bases). The CDR3 sequence is 13 residues long. Between the trimmed V and J ends, which lost 1 base and 4 bases, there was a span of 9 bases. From germline, CDR1 is SGHRS and CDR2 YFSETQ. The CDR3: CASSLRGGYEQYF. The CDR3 coding sequence is TGCGCCAGCAGCTTGAGGGGGGGGTACGAGCAGTACTTC.

The chain carries TRBV2 and TRBJ1-4; 8 bases fit TRBD1. The CDR3 contains 15 residues. In germline, CDR1 is SNHLY, CDR2 FYNNEI. The junction had 12 bases not matched to a gene; V was cut back by 10 bases and J by 5 bases. The CDR3 sequence is CAIKDRERENEKLFF. CDR3 DNA sequence: TGTGCCATTAAGGACAGGGAAAGGGAGAATGAAAAACTGTTTTTT.

This clone has a handful of counts. For the CDR3, the DNA is TGCAGCGTTGAAGAACAGGGAAAAGCTTTCTTT. It is translated as CSVEEQGKAFF. The V gene is TRBV29-1, the J gene TRBJ1-1, with D possibly TRBD1 on 6 matching bases. Between the trimmed V and J ends, which lost 0 bases and 9 bases, there was a span of 8 bases. The length of the CDR3 is 11 residues. The germline gives CDR1 SQVTM, CDR2 ANQGSEA.

The rearrangement uses TRBV6-1 and TRBJ2-3, with 10 bases identical to TRBD2. This CDR3 has 16 amino acids. Trimming at V came to 4 bases and at J to 4 bases, leaving 8 bases not matched to a gene. Germline lookup yields CDR1 MNHNS and CDR2 SASEGT. This CDR3 is CASSVYLAGVPDTQYF. CDR3 nucleotide sequence: TGTGCCAGCAGTGTATACCTAGCGGGAGTCCCAGATACGCAGTATTTT.

This sequence joins TRBV2 and TRBJ2-3; TRBD2 matches at 8 bases. The J segment lost 1 base and the V segment lost 4 bases, leaving 4 bases of the junction unmatched. Germline V gives CDR1 SNHLY, CDR2 FYNNEI. The CDR3 sequence is 15 residues long. Here the CDR3 DNA reads TGTGCCAGCAGTGGTCTAGCGGGTCGCACAGATACGCAGTATTTT. Translated: CASSGLAGRTDTQYF.

The V and J genes are TRBV15 and TRBJ2-1, with 8 bases lining up with TRBD1. Losses at the gene ends were 9 bases for V and 5 bases for J; bases not matched to a gene: 24. The CDR3 runs 19 residues. In germline, CDR1 is LNHNV, CDR2 YYDKDF (reference sequence). This CDR3 is CATSTGENGGGGPNNEQFF. DNA of the CDR3: TGTGCCACGTCGACAGGGGAAAACGGTGGGGGAGGACCCAACAATGAGCAGTTCTTC. The full variable domain, completed using reference TRBV15 and TRBJ2-1, is DAMVIQNPRYQVTQFGKPVTLSCSQTLNHNVMYWYQQKSSQAPKLLFHYYDKDFNNEADTPDNFQSRRPNTSFCFLDIRSPGLGDTAMYLCATSTGENGGGGPNNEQFFGPGTRLTVL.

This chain links TRBV5-1 with TRBJ1-4, with D uncertain. The CDR3 length is 15 residues. The germline V and J ends were trimmed by 5 bases and 8 bases, with 19 bases remaining between them. The V gene's germline CDR1 is SGHRS and CDR2 YFSETQ. DNA for the CDR3: TGCGCCAGCAGAGACGATAGCCGGTCTTACGAAAAACTGTTTTTT. Protein: CASRDDSRSYEKLFF.

J is TRBJ1-1 and V is TRBV30, with 11 bases aligning to TRBD1. Germline CDR1 is GTSNPN and CDR2 is SVGIG (reference sequence). CDR3 length equals 16 residues. Trimming at V came to 3 bases and at J to 0 bases, leaving 6 bases not matched to a gene. DNA for the CDR3: TGTGCCTGGAGCAGTGGACAGGGGGCCTTGAACACTGAAGCTTTCTTT. The encoded protein is CAWSSGQGALNTEAFF.

This clone was recorded once. The chain has TRBV7-9 and TRBJ2-2; maybe TRBD2 (5 bases). V was trimmed by 1 base and J by 3 bases, leaving 12 bases between them. The CDR3 is 16 amino acids. CDR1 and CDR2 (germline): SEHNR, FQNEAQ (reference sequence). CDR3 amino acids: CASSLDGFGDTGELFF. CDR3 DNA sequence: TGTGCCAGCAGCTTAGACGGCTTCGGGGACACCGGGGAGCTGTTTTTT.

The chain combines TRBV9 with TRBJ1-2, with a tentative D call TRBD1 (6 bases). The CDR3 runs to 14 residues. V shed 0 bases and J shed 4 bases, with 10 bases lying between them. CDR1 is SGDLS and CDR2 is YYNGEE in the germline V gene. In DNA form, the CDR3 reads TGTGCCAGCAGCGTAGTGGACAGAGGCTATGGCTACACCTTC. Its protein is CASSVVDRGYGYTF.

The V and J genes are TRBV7-2 and TRBJ1-6; 9 bases line up with TRBD1. Trimming took 5 bases from V and 3 from J; bases not matched to a gene: 2. The CDR3 covers 15 residues. Germline V CDR1 and CDR2: SGHTA, FQGNSA. In nucleotides, the CDR3 is TGTGCCAGCAGCCCGGACAGGGGCTATAATTCACCCCTCCACTTT. Amino acid sequence: CASSPDRGYNSPLHF.

This chain links TRBV5-4 with TRBJ1-1; D possibly corresponds to TRBD1 (5 bases). The V and J ends lost 4 bases and 1 base respectively, with 14 bases between them. Germline-derived CDR1 and CDR2 are SGHNT and YYREEE (reference sequence). The CDR3 consists of 15 residues. In DNA form, the CDR3 reads TGTGCCAGCAGCCCGGGGAGGGGAGCGAACACTGAAGCTTTCTTT. It yields the protein CASSPGRGANTEAFF.

The rearrangement uses TRBV5-4 and TRBJ2-2; 12 nucleotides match TRBD2. There are 15 residues in the CDR3. With V trimmed by 4 bases and J by 9 bases, 7 bases remained unmatched. Germline assignment: CDR1 SGHNT and CDR2 YYREEE (reference sequence). This CDR3 reads CASSTTSGSLRELFF. CDR3 sequence (DNA): TGTGCCAGCAGCACGACTAGCGGGAGTCTCCGGGAGCTGTTTTTT.

The V call is TRBV19, the J call TRBJ1-1, with TRBD1 identical over 7 bases. Germline CDR1 is LNHDA and CDR2 is SQIVND (reference sequence). With V trimmed by 7 bases and J by 0 bases, 8 bases remained unmatched. The CDR3 is made up of 15 amino acids. CDR3 in DNA: TGTGCCAGTACCTTTGAGGGGGCGTTGAACACTGAAGCTTTCTTT. Translation gives CASTFEGALNTEAFF.

The sample holds one count of this clone. The CDR3 protein is CASSSPRGGRDGYTF. CDR3 DNA sequence: TGTGCCAGCAGTTCTCCACGGGGGGGGCGAGATGGCTACACCTTC. V and J are TRBV27 and TRBJ1-2; D perhaps matches TRBD1 (6 bases). The ends were cut back, 4 bases at V and 6 bases at J, with 18 bases in the middle. This CDR3 is built from 15 residues. Germline loops: CDR1 MNHEY, CDR2 SMNVEV (reference sequence).

This clone showed up just once. J is TRBJ1-1 and V is TRBV19; D may be TRBD1 (6 bases). The CDR3 extends over 13 amino acids. The ends were cut back, 6 bases at V and 11 bases at J, with 19 bases in the middle. CDR1 LNHDA and CDR2 SQIVND come from the germline V gene (reference sequence). CDR3 DNA sequence: TGTGCCAGTAGACCTCCGGGGGGGCGGAAGGCTTTCTTT. This gives the protein CASRPPGGRKAFF.

The chain's CDR3 is CASSAHRDFSSPLHF. The DNA of the CDR3 is TGTGCCAGCAGTGCCCACAGGGATTTCAGTTCACCCCTCCACTTT. The chain is built from TRBV25-1 and TRBJ1-6; perhaps TRBD1 as D (6 bases). The germline gives CDR1 MGHDK, CDR2 SYGVNS. The CDR3 is 15 residues long. V dropped 4 bases and J dropped 9 bases, with 16 bases sitting between them.

The CDR3 loop is CASSRLAGGGDTQYF. DNA of the CDR3: TGTGCCAGCAGTAGACTAGCGGGAGGTGGAGATACGCAGTATTTT. The chain carries TRBV2 and TRBJ2-3; 13 positions agree with TRBD2. V lost 5 bases to trimming and J lost 5 bases; unmatched junction nucleotides: 4. Germline V gene lookup returns CDR1 SNHLY and CDR2 FYNNEI. The CDR3 spans 15 residues.

V gene TRBV19 combines with J gene TRBJ2-1; TRBD1 agrees at 12 bases. Germline-derived CDR1 and CDR2 are LNHDA and SQIVND (reference sequence). V was clipped by 4 bases and J by 7 bases; unmatched bases: 5. This CDR3 comprises 15 residues. The CDR3 loop is CASSRGTGGINEQFF. DNA for the CDR3: TGTGCCAGTAGTAGGGGGACAGGGGGCATTAATGAGCAGTTCTTC.

The chain links TRBV21-1 to TRBJ2-1; no check of the table's D call, TRBD2, against the DNA was made. TRBV21-1 is recorded as a pseudogene. The CDR3 is 11 residues long. CDR3 in DNA: TGTGCCAGCAGCAACCCGGGTTGGAAGTTCTTC. Translation: CASSNPGWKFF.

V usage is TRBV5-1 and J usage is TRBJ2-3; 7 positions match TRBD2. CDR1 and CDR2 (germline): SGHRS, YFSETQ. J gave up 2 bases and V 7 bases, and 19 bases lay outside the gene matches. The CDR3 consists of 18 residues. The CDR3 DNA reads TGCGCCAGCCGACCTCCCGGTGCCGGGACTATCGCCACAGATACGCAGTATTTT. This translates into CASRPPGAGTIATDTQYF.

The chain has TRBV7-9 and TRBJ2-1; TRBD1 is a possible D gene (5 bases). CDR3 length: 15 residues. V was cut by 5 bases and J by 1 base, with 12 bases left in between. CDR1 and CDR2 (germline): SEHNR, FQNEAQ (reference sequence). The CDR3 sequence is CASSGSDTSYNEQFF. The DNA for the CDR3 is TGTGCCAGCAGCGGATCGGACACATCCTACAATGAGCAGTTCTTC.